The present TCR beta chain was sequenced within a study of Ad26.COV2.S vaccination and SARS-CoV-2 variants. Background on the study: Ad26.COV2.S shots went into the muscle once or twice, 56 days apart.

TCRdb keeps only in-frame clones here, not all; method: immunoSEQ multiplex PCR. The sample consists of just over 350,000 clones, roughly 81% of them appearing once. Noted treatment: 19 received Ad26.COV2.S at low or high dose, single or two shots; about 5 received placebo; per-sample allocation not given. Sampling occurred on day 63 after the first vaccine or placebo injection. Boston hosted the donor, who was an adult aged 18-55 years. V lost 4 bases to trimming and J lost 4 bases; unmatched junction nucleotides: 5. The length of the CDR3 is 15 residues. Germline V gene sequence: CDR1 LGHDT, CDR2 YNNKEL (reference sequence). Findings of the study overall: CD8+ and CD4+ T cells specific for spike reportedly responded with substantial breadth after vaccination. Vaccine recipients surpassed placebo recipients in spike-specific TCR breadth.

Points on this clone: Its antigen is undetermined.

The origin of this receptor is a person aged 18-65 years who received the Ad26.COV2.S COVID-19 vaccine or a placebo. The sequencing here drew on peripheral blood, taken in a trial of Ad26.COV2.S vaccine versus placebo. V is TRBV3-1 (or the pseudogene TRBV3-2) and J is TRBJ2-3, with 10 bases fitting TRBD2. The CDR3 sequence is CASSLPSGSSDTQYF. The DNA of the CDR3 is TGTGCCAGCAGCCTCCCTAGCGGGAGCTCAGATACGCAGTATTTT.